This passage covers 15 T cell receptor beta chains from one sample sequenced in a study of Ad26.COV2.S vaccination and SARS-CoV-2 variants. Treatment here: some 20 received Ad26.COV2.S at low or high dose, single or two shots; about 5 received placebo; per-sample allocation not given. Day 63 after the first injection of vaccine or placebo was the sampling time. Using immunoSEQ multiplex PCR, the repertoire was profiled, and TCRdb retains in-frame clones only, with some absent. The sample lists about 440,000 clones, 90% occurring once. Sequencing used peripheral blood, obtained in a trial of Ad26.COV2.S vaccine versus placebo. The receptors shown here come from a person between 18 and 60 years old who received the Ad26.COV2.S COVID-19 vaccine or a placebo.

This chain joins TRBV18 and TRBJ2-1; TRBD1 aligns across 8 bases. CDR3 length: 15 amino acids. The V gene's germline CDR1 is KGHSH and CDR2 LQKENI. V gave up 3 bases and J gave up 2 bases; unmatched junction bases: 3. This CDR3 is CASSPDRGTYNEQFF. The DNA for the CDR3 is TGTGCCAGCTCACCTGACAGGGGCACCTACAATGAGCAGTTCTTC.

V is TRBV6-2 or TRBV6-3 and J is TRBJ2-2, with 7 positions matching TRBD2. V was clipped by 6 bases and J by 7 bases; unmatched bases: 8. The CDR3 is 14 amino acids. Germline V gene data show CDR1 as MNHEY and CDR2 as SVGEGT. CDR3 sequence: CASSTLAENGELFF. The CDR3 nucleotides read TGTGCCAGCAGCACTCTAGCGGAGAACGGGGAGCTGTTTTTT.

This sequence joins TRBV28 and TRBJ2-7; no clear D gene. V lost 2 bases to trimming and J lost 4 bases, with 12 bases between them. This CDR3 is 14 amino acids long. The V gene's germline CDR1 is MDHEN and CDR2 SYDVKM. The CDR3 protein is CASSLTSSSYEQYF. The CDR3 DNA follows: TGTGCCAGCAGTTTAACTTCGAGTTCTTACGAGCAGTACTTC.

This clone appeared once. The chain uses TRBV9 and TRBJ2-3, with 11 bases matching TRBD2. The CDR3 covers 17 residues. The germline V gene encodes CDR1 SGDLS and CDR2 YYNGEE. The junction had 10 bases not matched to a gene; V was cut back by 3 bases and J by 4 bases. In DNA, the CDR3 is TGTGCCAGCAGCGGGGGATTAGCGGGAGGGCGGTCAGATACGCAGTATTTT. Protein sequence: CASSGGLAGGRSDTQYF.

The chain is built from TRBV4-2 and TRBJ1-2, with D perhaps TRBD1 (5 bases). CDR3 length equals 16 residues. Germline values: CDR1 LGHNA, CDR2 YNFKEQ. Trimming pared 3 bases from V and 4 bases from J, leaving 18 bases between. The CDR3 DNA sequence: TGTGCCAGCAGCCACGAGGAGGGCAGGGCAACCTATGGCTACACCTTC. It specifies CASSHEEGRATYGYTF.

The CDR3 loop reads CASSPAAGEPYEQYF. CDR3 DNA: TGTGCCAGCAGCCCGGCAGCGGGAGAACCCTACGAGCAGTACTTC. The V and J genes are TRBV7-9 and TRBJ2-7; TRBD2 aligns across 8 bases. Germline trimming cut 5 bases from V and 2 bases from J; bases unmatched to any gene: 8. Germline V gene data show CDR1 as SEHNR and CDR2 as FQNEAQ (reference sequence). The CDR3 spans 15 residues. The variable domain in full, completed from reference TRBV7-9 and TRBJ2-7, reads DTGVSQNPRHKITKRGQNVTFRCDPISEHNRLYWYRQTLGQGPEFLTYFQNEAQLEKSRLLSDRFSAERPKGSFSTLEIQRTEQGDSAMYLCASSPAAGEPYEQYFGPGTRLTVT.

The chain couples TRBV2 to TRBJ2-7; D may be TRBD1 (6 bases). V was pared by 4 bases and J by 0 bases, with 7 bases between. Germline CDR1 SNHLY, CDR2 FYNNEI. This CDR3 has 13 residues. CDR3 sequence (DNA): TGTGCCAGCAGTGTACAGGGCTCCTACGAGCAGTACTTC. It is translated as CASSVQGSYEQYF.

The V gene is TRBV5-1, the J gene TRBJ1-1, with D possibly matching TRBD1 (5 bases). Germline CDR1 reads SGHRS; CDR2 reads YFSETQ. With 4 bases removed from V and 1 base from J, the gap between germline ends came to 5 bases. There are 12 residues in the CDR3. This CDR3 reads CASSGQNTEAFF. DNA for the CDR3: TGCGCCAGCAGCGGACAGAACACTGAAGCTTTCTTT.

This chain links TRBV5-1 with TRBJ2-3, with a tentative D call TRBD2 (5 bases). CDR3 size: 14 residues. Germline CDR1 is SGHRS and CDR2 is YFSETQ. V lost 7 bases and J 7 bases, leaving 19 bases between the germline ends. As DNA, the CDR3 is TGCGCCAGCCAACGGGAAGGCGGCACCTATACGCAGTATTTT. This gives the protein CASQREGGTYTQYF.

This chain connects TRBV5-1 to TRBJ2-3; D remains ambiguous. The CDR3 runs 13 residues. V lost 4 bases and J lost 0, with 6 bases in between. Germline V lookup: CDR1 SGHRS, CDR2 YFSETQ. CDR3 bases: TGCGCCAGCAGCCAGACCAGCACAGATACGCAGTATTTT. Its protein is CASSQTSTDTQYF.

V usage is TRBV7-2 and J usage is TRBJ2-7; 9 positions agree with TRBD1. This CDR3 is 15 amino acids long. V trimming: 2 bases; J trimming: 7 bases; junction bases outside the gene matches: 9. Germline V CDR1 and CDR2: SGHTA, FQGNSA. The CDR3 DNA reads TGTGCCAGCAGCTTAACACAGGGGGCTAGGTGGGAGCAGTACTTC. Protein: CASSLTQGARWEQYF.

The chain is built from TRBV4-1 and TRBJ2-7; 8 bases are shared with TRBD1. Trimming removed 5 bases from V and 2 bases from J; junction bases left unmatched: 11. The CDR3 sequence is 16 residues long. Germline CDR1 reads MGHRA; CDR2 reads YSYEKL. The CDR3 sequence: CASSGPRQGSTYEQYF. The CDR3, as DNA: TGCGCCAGCAGCGGGCCTCGACAGGGGTCCACCTACGAGCAGTACTTC.

The rearrangement joins TRBV19 to TRBJ1-5, with TRBD1 as a possible D gene (5 bases). V lost 6 bases and J 0 bases, leaving 9 bases between the germline ends. The germline CDR1 and CDR2 sequences are LNHDA and SQIVND (reference sequence). The CDR3 runs to 14 residues. CDR3 sequence: CASRRQYSNQPQHF. The CDR3, as DNA: TGTGCCAGTAGAAGACAGTATAGCAATCAGCCCCAGCATTTT.

This chain connects TRBV2 to TRBJ2-1, with TRBD1 matching over 9 bases. CDR1 and CDR2 (germline): SNHLY, FYNNEI. Germline trimming cut 5 bases from V and 7 bases from J; bases unmatched to any gene: 6. CDR3 size: 14 residues. The CDR3 spells CASSSGTGLNEQFF. DNA of the CDR3: TGTGCCAGCAGTTCCGGGACAGGGTTAAATGAGCAGTTCTTC.

This chain connects TRBV27 to TRBJ2-7; D unclear. Between the trimmed V and J ends, which lost 6 bases and 0 bases, there was a span of 12 bases. The CDR3 is made up of 14 amino acids. Germline lookup yields CDR1 MNHEY and CDR2 SMNVEV (reference sequence). The CDR3 protein is CASSPTVYSYEQYF. As DNA, the CDR3 is TGTGCCAGCAGCCCTACAGTATACTCCTACGAGCAGTACTTC.